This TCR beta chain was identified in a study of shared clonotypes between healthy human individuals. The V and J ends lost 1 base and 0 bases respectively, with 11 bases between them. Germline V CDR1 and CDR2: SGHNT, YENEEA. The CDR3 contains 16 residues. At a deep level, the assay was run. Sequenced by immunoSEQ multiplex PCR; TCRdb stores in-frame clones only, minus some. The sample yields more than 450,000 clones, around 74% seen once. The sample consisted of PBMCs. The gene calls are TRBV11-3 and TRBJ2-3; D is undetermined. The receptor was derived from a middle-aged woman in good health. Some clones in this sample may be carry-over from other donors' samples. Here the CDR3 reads CASSLGPVESTDTQYF. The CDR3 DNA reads TGTGCCAGCAGCTTAGGGCCGGTGGAGAGCACAGATACGCAGTATTTT. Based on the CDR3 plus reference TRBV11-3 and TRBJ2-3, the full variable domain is EAGVVQSPRYKIIEKKQPVAFWCNPISGHNTLYWYLQNLGQGPELLIRYENEEAVDDSQLPKDRFSAERLKGVDSTLKIQPAELGDSAVYLCASSLGPVESTDTQYFGPGTRLTVL.